A single TCR beta chain is shown here with its context. This entry belongs to a study of Ad26.COV2.S vaccination and SARS-CoV-2 variants. Whole-study context: The authors gave Ad26.COV2.S intramuscularly, either once or twice 56 days apart.

CDR3 length equals 13 residues. V lost 4 bases to trimming and J lost 4 bases, with 10 bases between them. The germline V gene encodes CDR1 SQVTM and CDR2 ANQGSEA. The assay was immunoSEQ multiplex PCR, and TCRdb's table has in-frame clones only and misses some. The sample contains hundreds of thousands of clones, over 75% of which appear only once. As to treatment: approximately 18 received Ad26.COV2.S at low or high dose, single or two shots; 5 received placebo; per-sample allocation not given. The investigators took samples on day 63 after the first vaccine or placebo injection. This TCR came from a person aged 18 to 65 who received the Ad26.COV2.S COVID-19 vaccine or a placebo. The chain uses TRBV29-1 and TRBJ2-2, with D hard to call. The sequenced sample was peripheral blood, obtained in a trial of Ad26.COV2.S vaccine versus placebo. CDR3 amino acids: CSVGNRGTGELFF. The CDR3 nucleotides read TGCAGCGTTGGGAATCGAGGCACCGGGGAGCTGTTTTTT.